This TCR beta chain was identified during a study of hypomethylating agent response in myelodysplastic syndrome. Across the study: Either azacitidine (about 70% of the 11) or decitabine (3 of 11) was given.

The CDR3 consists of 13 residues. CDR1 and CDR2 from the germline V gene are SGHNT and YYREEE (reference sequence). Trimming at V came to 4 bases and at J to 9 bases, leaving 10 bases not matched to a gene. Of note for this clone: Its matching antigen is unknown.

The data were produced by immunoSEQ multiplex PCR, yet TCRdb's version contains in-frame clones alone and is incomplete. The repertoire holds about 3,700 clones, with around 87% as singletons. Findings and limits, study-wide: Richness, rarefaction diversity and clonality did not change significantly after hypomethylating treatment.

This specimen was bone marrow, taken before or after starting hypomethylating agent treatment for myelodysplastic syndrome (not recorded which). This sequence was found in a human donor with myelodysplastic syndrome. The rearrangement joins TRBV5-4 to TRBJ2-7, with 7 bases aligning to TRBD1. For the CDR3, the DNA is TGTGCCAGCAGCCAGACAGGGAGAGGGGGGCAGTACTTC. Translated, it gives CASSQTGRGGQYF.